This T cell receptor beta chain was recorded in a study of shared clonotypes between healthy human individuals. Study details: Every donor yielded three CD4 naive, three CD4 memory, two CD8 naive and one CD8 memory plate.

From germline, CDR1 is MGHRA and CDR2 YSYEKL. This CDR3 spans 15 amino acids. V was pared by 4 bases and J by 4 bases, with 16 bases between. Replicate PCRs run on sorted subsets employed around 200 ng DNA, approximately 30,000 T cell genomes. Sequencing was performed with immunoSEQ multiplex PCR; in TCRdb, only in-frame clones are kept and a portion is missing. The sample records more than 1 million clones, around 82% being singletons. Negatively enriched CD4+ T cells were divided by CD45RA into naive and memory. This chain joins TRBV4-1 and TRBJ1-2; weak D call: TRBD1 (5 bases). The sequence was obtained from a man aged 18 to 29 in good health. Some clones in this sample may be carry-over from other donors' samples. Material: memory CD4+ T cells from PBMCs. The subset: CD45RA-negative fraction. The CDR3 reads CASSPQKQGPYGYTF. The CDR3 nucleotides are TGCGCCAGCAGCCCTCAAAAGCAGGGCCCCTATGGCTACACCTTC.